This T cell receptor (beta chain) was sequenced in a study of T cell changes during pregnancy in multiple sclerosis. Sequencing was performed with immunoSEQ multiplex PCR; in TCRdb, only in-frame clones are kept and a portion is missing. Of over 30,000 clones detected, roughly 92% appear once; the ten largest clones hold 1.2%. The germline V gene has CDR1 SGHAT and CDR2 FQNNGV. The trim removed 4 bases at V and 3 bases at J, leaving 5 bases unmatched. The CDR3 length is 14 residues. The source of this sequence is a female donor with multiple sclerosis, enrolled in a pregnancy study. Sequencing was carried out using PBMCs (not recorded whether the cells were cultured). This chain joins TRBV11-2 and TRBJ1-1, with TRBD1 matching 7 bases. DNA of the CDR3: TGTGCCAGCAGCTACAGGGGCGACGACACTGAAGCTTTCTTT. The encoded protein is CASSYRGDDTEAFF.